This TCR beta chain was profiled in a study of T cells in narcolepsy. About the study: Healthy controls were enrolled alongside patients with narcolepsy type 1 or type 2.

TCRdb keeps only in-frame clones here, not all; method: immunoSEQ multiplex PCR. Among about 34,000 clones listed, 82% were seen once. Study observations and caveats: No autoreactive T cell clone sequences appeared in some memory CD4+ repertoires.

About this clone itself: As yet, its antigen is unknown.

The germline gives CDR1 SGDLS, CDR2 YYNGEE. With 6 bases removed from V and 3 bases from J, the gap between germline ends came to 9 bases. The CDR3 extends over 13 amino acids. The chain has TRBV9 and TRBJ1-4; tentatively, D is TRBD1 (6 bases). This clonotype originated in a human donor with narcolepsy. The sample was CD45RA- memory CD4+ T cells from PBMCs. The CDR3 here is CASNRQANEKLFF. CDR3 coding DNA: TGTGCCAGCAATAGACAGGCTAATGAAAAACTGTTTTTT.